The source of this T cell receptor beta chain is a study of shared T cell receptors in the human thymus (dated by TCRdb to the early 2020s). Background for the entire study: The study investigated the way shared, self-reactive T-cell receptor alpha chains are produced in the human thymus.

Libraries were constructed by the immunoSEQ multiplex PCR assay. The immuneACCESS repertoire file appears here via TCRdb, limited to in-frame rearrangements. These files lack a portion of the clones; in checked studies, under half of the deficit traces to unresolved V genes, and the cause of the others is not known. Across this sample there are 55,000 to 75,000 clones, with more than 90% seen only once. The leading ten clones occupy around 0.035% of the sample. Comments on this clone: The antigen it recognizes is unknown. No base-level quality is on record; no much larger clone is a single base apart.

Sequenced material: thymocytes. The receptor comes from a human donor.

The DNA sequence is TGTGCCAGCAACGGAGGACAGGGTTCGGGGGAGACCCAGTACTTC. Its protein is CASNGGQGSGETQYF. The sequence joins TRBV11-3 to TRBJ2-5; 8 bases in the junction line up with TRBD1. Germline trimming amounts to 7 bases on V and 5 bases on J, with 12 as the count of junction bases outside the gene matches. From a lookup of the germline V gene, CDR1 and CDR2 are SGHNT and YENEEA. Counted from cysteine to phenylalanine, this CDR3 has 15 amino acids. The read is trimmed to its CDR3 DNA, 45 bases read in frame from base 1.